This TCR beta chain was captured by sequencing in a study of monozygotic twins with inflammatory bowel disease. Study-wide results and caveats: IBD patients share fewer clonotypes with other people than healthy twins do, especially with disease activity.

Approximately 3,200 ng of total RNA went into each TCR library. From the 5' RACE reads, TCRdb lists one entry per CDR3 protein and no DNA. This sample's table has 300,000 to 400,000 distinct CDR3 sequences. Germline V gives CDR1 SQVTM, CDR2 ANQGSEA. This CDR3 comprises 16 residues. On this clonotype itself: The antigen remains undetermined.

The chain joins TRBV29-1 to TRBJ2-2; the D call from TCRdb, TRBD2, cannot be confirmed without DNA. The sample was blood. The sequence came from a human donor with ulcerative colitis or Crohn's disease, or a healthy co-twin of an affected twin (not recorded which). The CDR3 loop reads CSVEPQRGGNTGELFF.